This T cell receptor beta chain was identified in a study of graft-versus-host responses after intestinal transplantation. The sample holds one count of this clone. Its antigen remains unknown. Sequenced by immunoSEQ multiplex PCR; TCRdb stores in-frame clones only, minus some. Here the sample spans over 85,000 clones, 85% to 95% being singletons. The CDR3 extends over 14 amino acids. From germline, CDR1 is LNHDA and CDR2 SQIVND (reference sequence). Trimming cost V 10 bases and J 0 bases, with 15 bases left between them. Sample: unstimulated CD8+ T cells sorted from spleen or lymph node cells, taken before intestinal transplant. The sequence derives from a human donor who received an intestinal transplant. The chain is built from TRBV19 and TRBJ1-2; D unresolved. CDR3: CATPQEDSNYGYTF. In DNA, the CDR3 is TGTGCCACCCCTCAGGAGGATTCTAACTATGGCTACACCTTC.